This TCR beta chain was captured in a study of glioma-infiltrating T cells (dated by TCRdb to 2016 to 2018). At the level of the whole study: The study sequenced TCR alpha- and beta-chain repertoires from glioma tissue, from non-neoplastic brain tissue and from matched peripheral blood mononuclear cells. To measure divergence between tissue and blood T-cell populations, each tissue-infiltrating repertoire was compared with the peripheral blood repertoire of the same patient. The paired cohort was made up of three low-grade glioma patients, under ten primary glioblastoma patients and three non-glioma patients who contributed non-neoplastic brain tissue.

This clonotype was observed at least ten times. The specificity of this receptor is unknown. Per-base quality was not reported, and no clone a single base away is much larger than it. The iRepertoire nested amplicon-rescue multiplex PCR (arm-PCR) platform was used to amplify TCR alpha and beta CDR3 regions from RNA. The input for one-step reverse transcription and amplification was 100-400 ng of tissue mRNA or PBMC total RNA. Following bead purification, Illumina adapters were added through a secondary multiplex PCR, and the libraries were then gel-purified between 200 and 400 bp. Libraries carried internal 6-nucleotide barcodes used for demultiplexing. The libraries were sequenced on an Illumina MiSeq using 2x220 or 2x250 nucleotide paired-end reads. As for how the authors treated the data: Paired reads were merged using FLASH 1.2.11 and aligned with BWA-MEM to the GRCh37 human genome, and TRA and TRB reads were then extracted. V and J assignment used an IMGT-derived reference of cassette sequences and CDR3 motifs that included pseudogenes. Reads were translated in three frames, and productive CDR3s were defined by a C…FGXG motif without stop codons. A clonotype was defined as a unique combination of a V-J cassette pair and a CDR3 amino acid sequence. Filtering of reads was based on Hamming distance, with the threshold set by the sequence error rate of each sample in mapped regions. TCRdb passed the public sequencing reads through fastp at Q25 and MiXCR, retaining productive beta sequences. Rows with one shared CDR3 protein collapse into an entry with the most common genes and DNA. TCRdb's processing, not the authors' own work, is the source of the V and J calls. For this sample there are about 110,000 distinct CDR3 sequences; less than 30% appear just once. The top ten clones comprise about a third of the sample.

Results the study describes overall, beyond this receptor: VJ-independent divergence between tissue and blood was found to be below expectation in non-neoplastic patients but above expectation in all gliomas, particularly low-grade gliomas. Group comparisons rested on small numbers: three non-neoplastic, three low-grade glioma and roughly eight glioblastoma patients. Very few CDR3 sequences were shared between tissue and blood, attributed to high CDR3 diversity and limited sampling.

Specimen: glioma tissue, nonneoplastic brain tissue, or PBMCs (not recorded which). The sequence came from a human donor with low-grade glioma or glioblastoma, undergoing nonglioma brain surgery, or in good health (not recorded which).

The CDR3 reads CASSLPRGELFF. At the DNA level, the sequence is TGTGCCAGCAGTTTGCCCCGAGGGGAGCTGTTTTTT. The V and J genes are TRBV6-1 and TRBJ2-2; there is no confident call for the D gene. CDR1 is given as MNHNS and CDR2 as SASEGT, both from the germline V gene. Trimming at the junction amounts to 5 bases on V and 8 bases on J, and the germline ends lie 9 bases apart. The CDR3, cysteine through phenylalanine, is 12 amino acids long. The CDR3 DNA has 36 bases and is translated from base 1.